The 11 T cell receptor beta chains reported below all come from one sample, sequenced in a study of blood T cell repertoires in COVID-19. Only in-frame clones appear in the TCRdb table, and some are missing; sequencing was by immunoSEQ multiplex PCR. Found here are fewer than 200,000 clones, 82% of them singletons; the top ten hold around 7%. Sequencing was carried out using peripheral blood. The receptor set was obtained from a woman aged 40 to 50 with COVID-19, enrolled during active disease.

The V call is TRBV2, the J call TRBJ1-2; 10 nucleotides align to TRBD1. V was clipped by 6 bases and J by 8 bases; unmatched bases: 9. The CDR3 has 14 residues. The germline V gene encodes CDR1 SNHLY and CDR2 FYNNEI. The CDR3: CASSRQGAITGYTF. DNA of the CDR3: TGTGCCAGCAGCCGACAGGGGGCTATTACGGGCTACACCTTC.

In its sample, this clone was seen a few times. V usage is TRBV4-1 and J usage is TRBJ1-2; D remains ambiguous. This CDR3 comprises 15 residues. Germline lookup yields CDR1 MGHRA and CDR2 YSYEKL. Trimming cost V 0 bases and J 5 bases, with 13 bases left between them. The CDR3 DNA is TGCGCCAGCAGCCAAGAGATCGCGGGGAGTTATGGCTACACCTTC. This encodes CASSQEIAGSYGYTF.

The chain joins TRBV7-3 to TRBJ2-1, with 7 bases lining up with TRBD1. Germline CDR1 is SGHTA and CDR2 is FQGTGA. Unmatched junction bases numbered 5, after V lost 4 bases and J lost 2 bases. The CDR3 has 15 amino acids. CDR3 in amino acids: CASSSGTVPYNEQFF. As DNA, the CDR3 is TGTGCCAGCAGCTCCGGGACAGTACCCTACAATGAGCAGTTCTTC.

This clone was seen a single time. This chain links TRBV27 with TRBJ2-1; 8 bases align to TRBD2. CDR1 is MNHEY, CDR2 SMNVEV, per germline (reference sequence). Trimming took 5 bases from V and 9 from J; bases not matched to a gene: 12. The CDR3 totals 15 residues. The CDR3 here is CASSIRTSIRGEQFF. For the CDR3, the DNA is TGTGCCAGCAGTATCCGGACTAGCATTAGGGGTGAGCAGTTCTTC.

The CDR3: CASSLNRVGSIYF. DNA of the CDR3: TGTGCCAGCAGTCTTAACAGGGTTGGGTCCATATATTTT. The V and J genes are TRBV7-2 and TRBJ1-3; TRBD1 might be the D (6 bases). CDR1 is SGHTA, CDR2 FQGNSA, per germline. V lost 6 bases and J 11 bases, leaving 17 bases between the germline ends. CDR3 length: 13 amino acids.

The chain links TRBV9 to TRBJ2-6; 8 bases fit TRBD2. The V gene end was trimmed by 3 bases and the J gene end by 4 bases; junction bases not matched to a gene: 6. This CDR3 is 16 amino acids long. The germline gives CDR1 SGDLS, CDR2 YYNGEE. For the CDR3, the DNA is TGTGCCAGCAGCGACGGTAGCGGGACCGGGGCCAACGTCCTGACTTTC. Translating it yields CASSDGSGTGANVLTF. The variable domain in full, completed from reference TRBV9 and TRBJ2-6, reads DSGVTQTPKHLITATGQRVTLRCSPRSGDLSVYWYQQSLDQGLQFLIQYYNGEERAKGNILERFSAQQFPDLHSELNLSSLELGDSALYFCASSDGSGTGANVLTFGAGSRLTVL.

The chain recombines TRBV6-5 with TRBJ2-1, with 8 bases matching TRBD2. With V trimmed by 7 bases and J by 9 bases, 14 bases remained unmatched. The germline gives CDR1 MNHEY, CDR2 SVGAGI. The CDR3 length is 15 residues. The CDR3 sequence is CASTPLGLVSFEQFF. DNA of the CDR3: TGTGCCAGCACCCCACTGGGACTAGTTAGTTTTGAGCAGTTCTTC.

This chain links TRBV7-9 with TRBJ1-5; D gene uncertain. Trimming shortened V by 1 base and J by 1 base, and 11 bases separated the two germline ends. Germline V gene sequence: CDR1 SEHNR, CDR2 FQNEAQ (reference sequence). The CDR3 spans 16 residues. CDR3: CASSLVGGISNQPQHF. In nucleotides, the CDR3 is TGTGCCAGCAGCTTAGTCGGAGGCATAAGCAATCAGCCCCAGCATTTT. Full variable domain (remainder filled in from reference TRBV7-9 and TRBJ1-5): DTGVSQNPRHKITKRGQNVTFRCDPISEHNRLYWYRQTLGQGPEFLTYFQNEAQLEKSRLLSDRFSAERPKGSFSTLEIQRTEQGDSAMYLCASSLVGGISNQPQHFGDGTRLSIL.

The chain employs TRBV2 and TRBJ2-6; possible D gene TRBD1, 5 bases. This CDR3 has 15 amino acids. The V end lost 3 bases, the J end lost 3 bases, and 9 bases lay between the germline ends. Germline V CDR1 and CDR2: SNHLY, FYNNEI. This CDR3 reads CASSDKGFGANVLTF. The CDR3 region has the DNA TGTGCCAGCAGTGATAAGGGGTTTGGGGCCAACGTCCTGACTTTC.

This clone is judged medium-sized. The rearrangement joins TRBV19 to TRBJ1-3; the D is unclear. The CDR3 contains 13 residues. Germline assignment: CDR1 LNHDA and CDR2 SQIVND (reference sequence). With 6 bases removed from V and 3 bases from J, the gap between germline ends came to 9 bases. CDR3 nucleotide sequence: TGTGCCAGTAGCCCTTCTAGTGGAAACACCATATATTTT. Amino acids: CASSPSSGNTIYF.

CDR3 residues: CASSESRFDGIQYF. CDR3 DNA sequence: TGCGCCAGCAGTGAGTCTCGATTCGACGGGATTCAGTACTTC. This chain joins TRBV10-1 and TRBJ2-4; the D is unclear. This CDR3 comprises 14 residues. Germline CDR1 and CDR2: WNHNN and SYGVQD (reference sequence). V was clipped by 0 bases and J by 10 bases, with 13 bases between them.